The 30 T cell receptor beta chains presented below share a single source sample, sequenced in a study of cytomegalovirus exposure and HLA in healthy donors. It was with 60 Vbeta and 13 Jbeta primers that the PCR ran. TCRdb keeps only in-frame clones here, not all; method: immunoSEQ multiplex PCR. The data contain fewer than 100,000 clones, about three quarters of them singletons. The material sequenced was PBMCs. All receptors derive from a man between 35 and 55 years old in good health and CMV-seropositive.

The gene calls are TRBV6-5 and TRBJ2-1; D may be TRBD2 (6 bases). Germline-derived CDR1 and CDR2 are MNHEY and SVGAGI. This CDR3 is 13 amino acids long. Trimming cost V 4 bases and J 5 bases, with 9 bases left between them. Here the CDR3 DNA reads TGTGCCAGCAGTTGGGGACTCGACAATGAGCAGTTCTTC. Translated, it gives CASSWGLDNEQFF.

The chain combines TRBV7-8 with TRBJ1-5; a weak D match, TRBD1 (6 bases). The CDR3 runs to 14 residues. Germline assignment: CDR1 SGHVS and CDR2 FQNEAQ. V was pared by 5 bases and J by 4 bases, with 12 bases between. The CDR3 bases are TGTGCCAGCAGCGACCGGCAGGGGAATCAGCCCCAGCATTTT. Translating gives CASSDRQGNQPQHF.

This chain joins TRBV6-6 and TRBJ1-2, with D tentatively TRBD1 (5 bases). V was cut by 0 bases and J by 8 bases, with 10 bases left in between. Germline loops: CDR1 MNHNY, CDR2 SVGAGI (reference sequence). The length of the CDR3 is 13 residues. CDR3 coding DNA: TGTGCCAGCAGTTACTCAGGGGCGGGGGGCTACACCTTC. This sequence encodes CASSYSGAGGYTF.

This chain links TRBV11-3 with TRBJ1-1; D might be TRBD1 (6 bases). Trimming took off 2 bases at V and 0 bases at J, with 7 bases between the two ends. The CDR3 length is 14 residues. Germline V lookup: CDR1 SGHNT, CDR2 YENEEA. CDR3 nucleotides: TGTGCCAGCAGCTTACAGGGGATGAACACTGAAGCTTTCTTT. Its translation: CASSLQGMNTEAFF. Variable domain in full (rest from reference TRBV11-3 and TRBJ1-1): EAGVVQSPRYKIIEKKQPVAFWCNPISGHNTLYWYLQNLGQGPELLIRYENEEAVDDSQLPKDRFSAERLKGVDSTLKIQPAELGDSAVYLCASSLQGMNTEAFFGQGTRLTVV.

The rearrangement links TRBV10-2 to TRBJ2-7; 12 nucleotides match TRBD2. This CDR3 is 14 amino acids long. V lost 5 bases to trimming and J lost 4 bases; unmatched junction nucleotides: 3. Germline CDR1 reads WSHSY; CDR2 reads SAAADI. This CDR3 is CASSPSGGAYEQYF. CDR3 DNA: TGCGCCAGCAGTCCTAGCGGGGGGGCGTACGAGCAGTACTTC.

This sequence joins TRBV2 and TRBJ2-5; 7 nucleotides match TRBD2. CDR1 is SNHLY and CDR2 is FYNNEI in the germline V gene. The CDR3 loop spans 15 amino acids. V dropped 2 bases and J dropped 1; count of bases not matched to a gene: 4. CDR3 sequence reads: CASSEFRGGQETQYF. In DNA form, the CDR3 reads TGTGCCAGCAGTGAATTTCGCGGGGGCCAAGAGACCCAGTACTTC.

V is TRBV4-1 and J is TRBJ2-7; 8 bases are shared with TRBD2. The junction had 4 bases not matched to a gene; V was cut back by 4 bases and J by 2 bases. Germline-derived CDR1 and CDR2 are MGHRA and YSYEKL. The CDR3 runs 14 residues. CDR3 nucleotides: TGCGCCAGCAGCCCGGGAGGGCCTACCTACGAGCAGTACTTC. Protein: CASSPGGPTYEQYF.

The chain employs TRBV5-4 and TRBJ2-1; TRBD2 matches 7 bases. The V gene end was trimmed by 4 bases and the J gene end by 8 bases; junction bases not matched to a gene: 12. This CDR3 spans 15 amino acids. The germline CDR1 and CDR2 sequences are SGHNT and YYREEE (reference sequence). CDR3 amino acids: CASSVPSTAGDEQFF. CDR3 coding DNA: TGTGCCAGCAGCGTACCCTCGACGGCGGGGGATGAGCAGTTCTTC.

The V call is TRBV5-6, the J call TRBJ1-5, with a possible D match to TRBD1 (6 bases). The CDR3 has 16 residues. Trimming pared 0 bases from V and 6 bases from J, leaving 16 bases between. Germline assignment: CDR1 SGHDT and CDR2 YYEEEE. CDR3 bases: TGTGCCAGCAGCTTGGGGGCCGGGGGGCGCGTTCAGCCCCAGCATTTT. Amino acids: CASSLGAGGRVQPQHF.

The V call is TRBV14, the J call TRBJ2-1; 11 bases are shared with TRBD2. The CDR3 runs to 16 residues. V gave up 6 bases and J gave up 10 bases; unmatched junction bases: 14. The V gene's germline CDR1 is SGHDN and CDR2 FVKESK. The CDR3 loop reads CASSQISGRVGAEQFF. The CDR3 bases are TGTGCCAGCAGTCAGATTAGCGGGAGGGTAGGCGCAGAGCAGTTCTTC.

The chain couples TRBV5-1 to TRBJ2-4, with 7 nucleotides matching TRBD1. This CDR3 region has 14 residues. The trim removed 4 bases at V and 5 bases at J, leaving 6 bases unmatched. CDR1 is SGHRS and CDR2 is YFSETQ in the germline V gene. CDR3 in amino acids: CASSAGTVENIQYF. CDR3 DNA: TGCGCCAGCAGCGCCGGGACAGTTGAAAACATTCAGTACTTC. The full variable domain, its missing parts supplied by reference TRBV5-1 and TRBJ2-4, is KAGVTQTPRYLIKTRGQQVTLSCSPISGHRSVSWYQQTPGQGLQFLFEYFSETQRNKGNFPGRFSGRQFSNSRSEMNVSTLELGDSALYLCASSAGTVENIQYFGAGTRLSVL.

This clone has more than one count but fewer than ten. The gene calls are TRBV10-1 and TRBJ2-1; D might be TRBD2 (6 bases). Trimming removed 6 bases from V and 0 bases from J, with 21 bases in between. The germline CDR1 and CDR2 sequences are WNHNN and SYGVQD (reference sequence). The CDR3 sequence is 18 residues long. CDR3 loop: CASRDGRTNPSSYNEQFF. The CDR3 DNA reads TGCGCCAGCAGGGATGGGAGGACTAACCCGAGCTCCTACAATGAGCAGTTCTTC.

The rearrangement links TRBV11-3 to TRBJ2-3; 11 positions match TRBD2. V shed 4 bases, J shed 11 bases, and the junction held 11 bases outside the gene matches. CDR1 and CDR2 from the germline V gene are SGHNT and YENEEA. The CDR3 is 15 residues long. This chain's CDR3 is CASSSGSGGALKQYF. In DNA form, the CDR3 reads TGTGCCAGCAGCTCCGGTAGCGGGGGGGCCTTGAAGCAGTATTTT.

J is TRBJ2-2 and V is TRBV9; 8 bases fit TRBD2. The V segment lost 3 bases and the J segment 0 bases; nucleotides outside the gene matches: 16. Per germline, CDR1 SGDLS and CDR2 YYNGEE. This CDR3 has 20 amino acids. CDR3 in DNA: TGTGCCAGCAGCGCGGAGGGGGGGGCTAGCGGGCATGCGAACACCGGGGAGCTGTTTTTT. This sequence encodes CASSAEGGASGHANTGELFF.

The V call is TRBV2, the J call TRBJ2-1, with 7 bases matching TRBD2. CDR1 SNHLY and CDR2 FYNNEI come from the germline V gene. Unmatched junction bases numbered 8, after V lost 6 bases and J lost 0 bases. CDR3 length: 16 amino acids. CDR3 nucleotides: TGTGCCAGCAGACTCCTGACTAGCCCCTCCTACAATGAGCAGTTCTTC. Its protein product is CASRLLTSPSYNEQFF.

The chain employs TRBV6-6 and TRBJ2-5; 11 bases map to TRBD2. The CDR3 spans 13 residues. V shed 7 bases and J 3 bases; nucleotides not matched to a gene: 1. Germline CDR1 reads MNHNY; CDR2 reads SVGAGI (reference sequence). In nucleotides, the CDR3 is TGTGCCAGCATACTAGCGGGAGAAGAGACCCAGTACTTC. It translates to CASILAGEETQYF.

Judged by abundance, this clone is medium-sized. This chain links TRBV19 with TRBJ1-1; the D is unclear. From germline, CDR1 is LNHDA and CDR2 SQIVND (reference sequence). With 1 base removed from V and 7 bases from J, the gap between germline ends came to 7 bases. The length of the CDR3 is 12 residues. The CDR3 reads CASSIGSVEAFF. DNA of the CDR3: TGTGCCAGTAGTATAGGGTCAGTTGAAGCTTTCTTT.

To note about this clone: The junction shows a germline mismatch at one end, possibly a read error. The J gene is TRBJ1-1, the V gene TRBV7-7; D unclear. From germline, CDR1 is SSHAT and CDR2 FNYEAQ (reference sequence). The CDR3 consists of 13 residues. This chain's CDR3 is CASSSQENTEAFF. CDR3 sequence (DNA): TGTGCTAGCAGCTCGCAGGAGAACACTGAAGCTTTCTTT.

This clone was observed a single time. The chain has TRBV7-2 and TRBJ2-6, with TRBD1 identical over 7 bases. Germline CDR1 reads SGHTA; CDR2 reads FQGNSA. V dropped 5 bases and J dropped 0; count of bases not matched to a gene: 13. The CDR3 spans 19 residues. This chain's CDR3 is CASSPRDSKISSGANVLTF. CDR3 coding DNA: TGTGCCAGCAGCCCCCGGGACAGCAAAATCTCCTCTGGGGCCAACGTCCTGACTTTC. The full variable domain, in which reference TRBV7-2 and TRBJ2-6 provide the parts outside the CDR3, is GAGVSQSPSNKVTEKGKDVELRCDPISGHTALYWYRQSLGQGLEFLIYFQGNSAPDKSGLPSDRFSAERTGGSVSTLTIQRTQQEDSAVYLCASSPRDSKISSGANVLTFGAGSRLTVL.

The chain recombines TRBV7-2 with TRBJ2-7; D call uncertain. Trimming removed 1 base from V and 6 bases from J, with 7 bases in between. CDR1 SGHTA and CDR2 FQGNSA come from the germline V gene. This CDR3 is 12 amino acids long. DNA of the CDR3: TGTGCCAGCAGCTTAGACCTATTCGAGCAGTACTTC. It yields the protein CASSLDLFEQYF.

The gene calls are TRBV29-1 and TRBJ1-2; 11 bases are a match to TRBD1. The germline gives CDR1 SQVTM, CDR2 ANQGSEA. V lost 8 bases to trimming and J lost 3 bases; unmatched junction nucleotides: 5. The CDR3 spans 13 residues. Here the CDR3 DNA reads TGCAGCATCGGACAGGGGGCGGACTATGGCTACACCTTC. This gives the protein CSIGQGADYGYTF.

V is TRBV14 and J is TRBJ2-7; 8 bases match TRBD1. The germline CDR1 and CDR2 sequences are SGHDN and FVKESK. With 2 bases clipped from V and 9 bases from J, the junction kept 6 bases outside the gene matches. The CDR3 has 13 amino acids. The CDR3 sequence is CASSQNQGAWQYF. The CDR3, as DNA: TGTGCCAGCAGCCAAAACCAGGGGGCTTGGCAGTACTTC.

The chain employs TRBV23-1 and TRBJ2-2; 9 bases are a match to TRBD1. TRBV23-1 is an open reading frame, and its role is uncertain. The CDR3 length is 17 residues. Trimming at V came to 0 bases and at J to 3 bases, leaving 5 bases not matched to a gene. CDR3 nucleotide sequence: TGCGCCAGCAGTCAATCACGGGACAGGGCATACACCGGGGAGCTGTTTTTT. Its translation: CASSQSRDRAYTGELFF.

The chain joins TRBV6-1 to TRBJ2-3; 9 bases line up with TRBD2. The CDR3 is made up of 13 amino acids. With V trimmed by 11 bases and J by 1 base, 4 bases remained unmatched. From germline, CDR1 is MNHNS and CDR2 SASEGT. CDR3 sequence (DNA): TGTGCCGGATTAGCGGGGGGCACAGATACGCAGTATTTT. Protein: CAGLAGGTDTQYF.

The gene calls are TRBV7-3 and TRBJ2-2; possible D gene TRBD1, 5 bases. Trimming removed 0 bases from V and 5 bases from J, with 7 bases in between. CDR3 length equals 14 residues. Germline CDR1 reads SGHTA; CDR2 reads FQGTGA. CDR3 in DNA: TGTGCCAGCAGCTTAACGGGGCAGACCGGGGAGCTGTTTTTT. Its protein product is CASSLTGQTGELFF.

The chain uses TRBV11-2 and TRBJ1-6; unclear D gene. CDR1 and CDR2 from the germline V gene are SGHAT and FQNNGV. V lost 5 bases, J lost 5 bases, and 13 bases lay in between. This CDR3 is 15 amino acids long. CDR3 DNA: TGTGCCAGCAGCCAAGTCCGACGGGATAATTCACCCCTCCACTTT. It specifies CASSQVRRDNSPLHF.

Only a few counts were recorded for this clone. The J gene is TRBJ2-2, the V gene TRBV27; TRBD1 aligns across 10 bases. Per the germline V gene, CDR1 is MNHEY and CDR2 is SMNVEV (reference sequence). The CDR3 has 16 amino acids. With V trimmed by 5 bases and J by 4 bases, 7 bases remained unmatched. The CDR3 region is CASSPLGTGVTGELFF. CDR3 in DNA: TGTGCCAGCAGTCCTCTAGGGACAGGGGTCACCGGGGAGCTGTTTTTT.

This clone was counted only a few times. The chain couples TRBV5-4 to TRBJ1-4; tentative D call: TRBD1 (6 bases). This CDR3 is 15 amino acids long. The germline V and J ends were trimmed by 4 bases and 7 bases, with 17 bases remaining between them. From germline, CDR1 is SGHNT and CDR2 YYREEE (reference sequence). The CDR3 region is CASSTQGMGAEKLFF. The DNA of the CDR3 is TGTGCCAGCAGCACCCAGGGGATGGGGGCTGAAAAACTGTTTTTT.

In this sample, this clone turned up once. The chain links TRBV4-3 to TRBJ1-2; D gene ambiguous. Trimming took off 0 bases at V and 7 bases at J, with 12 bases between the two ends. The V gene's germline CDR1 is LGHNA and CDR2 YSLEER. The CDR3 runs to 14 residues. The CDR3 here is CASSQDLSTGGYTF. In DNA, the CDR3 is TGCGCCAGCAGCCAAGATCTATCGACTGGTGGCTACACCTTC.

The J gene is TRBJ1-1, the V gene TRBV5-1; 7 bases match TRBD1. The CDR3 covers 15 residues. After removal of 2 bases from V and 7 bases from J, the junction contained 11 bases not matched to a gene. Looked up from germline, CDR1 is SGHRS and CDR2 is YFSETQ. DNA for the CDR3: TGCGCCAGCAGCTTTAGAGTCGGACAGGCTAGTGAAGCTTTCTTT. Its translation is CASSFRVGQASEAFF.